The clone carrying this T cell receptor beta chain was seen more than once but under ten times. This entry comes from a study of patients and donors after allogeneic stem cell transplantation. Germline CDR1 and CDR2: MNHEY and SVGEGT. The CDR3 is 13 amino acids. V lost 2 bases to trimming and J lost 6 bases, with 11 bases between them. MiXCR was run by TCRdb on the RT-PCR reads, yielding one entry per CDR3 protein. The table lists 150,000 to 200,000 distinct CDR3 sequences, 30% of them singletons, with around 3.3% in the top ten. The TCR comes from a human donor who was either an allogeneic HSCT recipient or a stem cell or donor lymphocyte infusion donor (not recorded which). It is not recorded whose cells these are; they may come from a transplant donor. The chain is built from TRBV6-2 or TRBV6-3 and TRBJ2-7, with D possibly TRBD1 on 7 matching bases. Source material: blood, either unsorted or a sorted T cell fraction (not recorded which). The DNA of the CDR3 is TGTGCCAGCAGTTACCCCCAGGGGGGCGAGCAGTACTTC. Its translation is CASSYPQGGEQYF.